These T cell receptor beta chains were read from a single sample in a study of identical twins. TCRdb called the 5' RACE reads again in MiXCR, with one record for every CDR3 protein. Among fewer than 250,000 distinct CDR3 sequences listed, 7.5% were seen once. These sequences were also reported in another study, on yellow fever vaccine responses in identical twins.

Source material: CD8+ T cells sorted from blood. All receptors derive from a woman aged 18-35 years in good health. CDR3s include the opening cysteine and the closing phenylalanine or tryptophan. The D gene is left open where the match is weak. Clone size is shown for a subset of rows, as once, few, many or a class of expanded clone.

clone_size: many
d_call: NA
v_call: TRBV5-1
j_call: TRBJ2-3
cdr3_aa: CASSLTPTGADTQYF
cdr3_nt: TGCGCCAGCAGCTTGACCCCGACGGGGGCAGATACGCAGTATTTT

clone_size: NA
d_call: NA
v_call: TRBV7-9
j_call: TRBJ2-5
cdr3_aa: CASSPGHKETQYF
cdr3_nt: TGTGCCAGCAGCCCCGGACACAAAGAGACCCAGTACTTC

clone_size: NA
d_call: TRBD2
v_call: TRBV27
j_call: TRBJ2-7
cdr3_aa: CASSTSGNEQYF
cdr3_nt: TGTGCCAGCAGTACTAGCGGGAACGAGCAGTACTTC

clone_size: NA
d_call: TRBD2
v_call: TRBV9
j_call: TRBJ2-1
cdr3_aa: CASSGILAGASDEQFF
cdr3_nt: TGTGCCAGCAGCGGTATACTAGCGGGAGCTTCCGATGAGCAGTTCTTC

clone_size: few
d_call: NA
v_call: TRBV12-3/TRBV12-4
j_call: TRBJ2-4
cdr3_aa: CASGFFGIQYF
cdr3_nt: TGTGCCAGCGGCTTTTTTGGCATTCAGTACTTC

clone_size: NA
d_call: NA
v_call: TRBV25-1
j_call: TRBJ2-7
cdr3_aa: CASSERDGPYEQYF
cdr3_nt: TGTGCCAGCAGTGAACGGGACGGACCCTACGAGCAGTACTTC

clone_size: NA
d_call: NA
v_call: TRBV5-5
j_call: TRBJ2-3
cdr3_aa: CAMGPERVFESQYF
cdr3_nt: TGTGCCATGGGCCCTGAGCGGGTGTTTGAGTCGCAGTATTTT

clone_size: many
d_call: NA
v_call: TRBV12-3/TRBV12-4
j_call: TRBJ2-7
cdr3_aa: CASSLDGSPGEQYF
cdr3_nt: TGTGCCAGCAGTTTAGACGGCTCCCCCGGGGAGCAGTACTTC

clone_size: NA
d_call: NA
v_call: TRBV12-3/TRBV12-4
j_call: TRBJ2-3
cdr3_aa: CASSLRPTSTDTQYF
cdr3_nt: TGTGCCAGCAGTTTACGCCCCACTAGCACAGATACGCAGTATTTT

clone_size: few
d_call: TRBD1
v_call: TRBV7-9
j_call: TRBJ2-2
cdr3_aa: CASSQTGVHTGELFF
cdr3_nt: TGTGCCAGCAGCCAGACAGGGGTACACACCGGGGAGCTGTTTTTT

clone_size: few
d_call: TRBD2
v_call: TRBV6-2/TRBV6-3
j_call: TRBJ2-3
cdr3_aa: CASSWETSGGANTQYF
cdr3_nt: TGTGCCAGCAGTTGGGAGACTAGCGGGGGGGCAAATACGCAGTATTTT

clone_size: many
d_call: NA
v_call: TRBV9
j_call: TRBJ2-3
cdr3_aa: CASGDTQYF
cdr3_nt: TGTGCCAGCGGTGATACGCAGTATTTT

clone_size: NA
d_call: NA
v_call: TRBV6-2/TRBV6-3
j_call: TRBJ1-1
cdr3_aa: CAHGGARNTEAFF
cdr3_nt: TGTGCCCACGGGGGGGCGAGGAACACTGAAGCTTTCTTT

clone_size: NA
d_call: NA
v_call: TRBV11-2
j_call: TRBJ2-1
cdr3_aa: CASSFLGPGNEQFF
cdr3_nt: TGTGCCAGCAGCTTCCTGGGGCCGGGCAATGAGCAGTTCTTC

clone_size: NA
d_call: TRBD1
v_call: TRBV6-2/TRBV6-3
j_call: TRBJ1-1
cdr3_aa: CASSYGTGGEMNTEAFF
cdr3_nt: TGTGCCAGCAGTTACGGGACAGGGGGCGAGATGAACACTGAAGCTTTCTTT

clone_size: NA
d_call: NA
v_call: TRBV11-1
j_call: TRBJ2-6
cdr3_aa: CASSFARILGTSGANVLTF
cdr3_nt: TGTGCCAGCAGCTTCGCTCGAATCCTCGGGACCTCTGGGGCCAACGTCCTGACTTTC

clone_size: many
d_call: NA
v_call: TRBV12-3/TRBV12-4
j_call: TRBJ1-5
cdr3_aa: CASSLSGQRSNQPQHF
cdr3_nt: TGTGCCAGCTCCCTCTCCGGACAGCGAAGCAATCAGCCCCAGCATTTT

clone_size: NA
d_call: TRBD1
v_call: TRBV28
j_call: TRBJ2-7
cdr3_aa: CASYPTGGSYEQYF
cdr3_nt: TGTGCCAGCTACCCGACAGGGGGTTCCTACGAGCAGTACTTC

clone_size: few
d_call: TRBD2
v_call: TRBV7-6
j_call: TRBJ2-3
cdr3_aa: CASSLELAGNTDTQYF
cdr3_nt: TGTGCCAGCAGCTTAGAACTAGCGGGAAACACAGATACGCAGTATTTT

clone_size: many
d_call: TRBD1
v_call: TRBV15
j_call: TRBJ2-1
cdr3_aa: CATSRSRQGYNEQFF
cdr3_nt: TGTGCCACCAGCAGATCCCGACAGGGTTACAATGAGCAGTTCTTC

clone_size: many
d_call: NA
v_call: TRBV10-3
j_call: TRBJ1-1
cdr3_aa: CAISESETTEAFF
cdr3_nt: TGTGCCATCAGTGAGTCGGAAACCACTGAAGCTTTCTTT

clone_size: few
d_call: NA
v_call: TRBV7-9
j_call: TRBJ1-1
cdr3_aa: CASSPGVRNTEAFF
cdr3_nt: TGTGCCAGCAGCCCGGGGGTCAGGAACACTGAAGCTTTCTTT

clone_size: NA
d_call: TRBD2
v_call: TRBV7-8
j_call: TRBJ2-1
cdr3_aa: CASSVGTSGRDEQFF
cdr3_nt: TGTGCCAGCAGCGTTGGGACTAGCGGGAGAGATGAGCAGTTCTTC

clone_size: NA
d_call: TRBD1
v_call: TRBV6-1
j_call: TRBJ1-4
cdr3_aa: CASSDTRDRLYEKLFF
cdr3_nt: TGTGCCAGCAGTGATACCCGGGACAGGCTTTATGAAAAACTGTTTTTT

clone_size: many
d_call: NA
v_call: TRBV5-5
j_call: TRBJ2-7
cdr3_aa: CASSWVLGADYEQYF
cdr3_nt: TGTGCCAGCAGTTGGGTTCTGGGGGCGGATTACGAGCAGTACTTC

clone_size: NA
d_call: TRBD1
v_call: TRBV7-8
j_call: TRBJ2-2
cdr3_aa: CASSLEGAVWELFF
cdr3_nt: TGTGCCAGCAGCTTAGAGGGGGCTGTATGGGAGCTGTTTTTT

clone_size: many
d_call: NA
v_call: TRBV11-3
j_call: TRBJ2-7
cdr3_aa: CASSPRGSYEQYF
cdr3_nt: TGTGCCAGCAGCCCCAGGGGTTCCTACGAGCAGTACTTC

clone_size: few
d_call: NA
v_call: TRBV2
j_call: TRBJ2-2
cdr3_aa: CAIRASNTGELFF
cdr3_nt: TGTGCCATCAGGGCATCGAACACCGGGGAGCTGTTTTTT

clone_size: few
d_call: TRBD2
v_call: TRBV12-3/TRBV12-4
j_call: TRBJ2-2
cdr3_aa: CASSLPLAAGTGELFF
cdr3_nt: TGTGCCAGCAGTTTACCCCTAGCGGCGGGCACCGGGGAGCTGTTTTTT

clone_size: many
d_call: NA
v_call: TRBV4-1
j_call: TRBJ2-7
cdr3_aa: CASSMAGSYSYEQYF
cdr3_nt: TGCGCCAGCAGTATGGCAGGGTCTTATTCCTACGAGCAGTACTTC

clone_size: many
d_call: NA
v_call: TRBV4-1
j_call: TRBJ2-1
cdr3_aa: CASSRMGDEQFF
cdr3_nt: TGCGCCAGCAGCCGTATGGGGGATGAGCAGTTCTTC

clone_size: few
d_call: TRBD2
v_call: TRBV27
j_call: TRBJ2-7
cdr3_aa: CASGTSSRSWQYF
cdr3_nt: TGTGCCAGCGGGACTAGCTCTAGATCATGGCAGTACTTC

clone_size: few
d_call: TRBD1
v_call: TRBV5-1
j_call: TRBJ1-5
cdr3_aa: CASSVIGGRGQRSQPQHF
cdr3_nt: TGCGCCAGCAGCGTGATTGGGGGTAGGGGGCAGCGGAGCCAGCCCCAGCATTTT

clone_size: NA
d_call: NA
v_call: TRBV15
j_call: TRBJ2-7
cdr3_aa: CATSSDRWGSSDRSRNEQYF
cdr3_nt: TGTGCCACCAGCAGCGATAGATGGGGGTCCTCCGACAGGTCGAGGAACGAGCAGTACTTC

clone_size: few
d_call: TRBD2
v_call: TRBV20-1
j_call: TRBJ2-7
cdr3_aa: CSARKEREPYEQYF
cdr3_nt: TGCAGTGCTAGGAAGGAGCGGGAACCCTACGAGCAGTACTTC

clone_size: few
d_call: TRBD2
v_call: TRBV19
j_call: TRBJ2-1
cdr3_aa: CASSMGLAIYNEQFF
cdr3_nt: TGTGCCAGTAGTATGGGACTAGCCATTTACAATGAGCAGTTCTTC

clone_size: few
d_call: TRBD2
v_call: TRBV6-2/TRBV6-3
j_call: TRBJ2-1
cdr3_aa: CASRRGLAENNEQFF
cdr3_nt: TGTGCCAGCAGGCGGGGACTAGCGGAAAACAATGAGCAGTTCTTC

clone_size: many
d_call: NA
v_call: TRBV4-1
j_call: TRBJ2-5
cdr3_aa: CASSQGGVVETQYF
cdr3_nt: TGCGCCAGCAGCCAAGGTGGAGTAGTCGAGACCCAGTACTTC

clone_size: many
d_call: NA
v_call: TRBV6-1
j_call: TRBJ2-1
cdr3_aa: CASSELGGGVNNEQFF
cdr3_nt: TGTGCCAGCAGTGAATTAGGGGGGGGCGTTAATAATGAGCAGTTCTTC

clone_size: NA
d_call: TRBD2
v_call: TRBV7-9
j_call: TRBJ2-3
cdr3_aa: CASSPAGTSGTDTQYF
cdr3_nt: TGTGCCAGCAGCCCAGCCGGGACTAGCGGCACAGATACGCAGTATTTT

clone_size: many
d_call: TRBD2
v_call: TRBV27
j_call: TRBJ2-1
cdr3_aa: CASSLPSGRGYNEQFF
cdr3_nt: TGTGCCAGCAGTTTACCTAGCGGGAGGGGGTACAATGAGCAGTTCTTC

clone_size: NA
d_call: NA
v_call: TRBV11-2
j_call: TRBJ1-2
cdr3_aa: CASSFGGTRHRSPYGYTF
cdr3_nt: TGTGCCAGCAGCTTCGGTGGAACAAGGCATAGGTCGCCCTATGGCTACACCTTC

clone_size: NA
d_call: NA
v_call: TRBV10-1
j_call: TRBJ2-2
cdr3_aa: CASSDGGAHTGELFF
cdr3_nt: TGCGCCAGCAGTGACGGCGGGGCCCACACCGGGGAGCTGTTTTTT

clone_size: few
d_call: NA
v_call: TRBV29-1
j_call: TRBJ1-1
cdr3_aa: CSVYQGRNTEAFF
cdr3_nt: TGCAGCGTTTACCAGGGGAGGAACACTGAAGCTTTCTTT

clone_size: NA
d_call: TRBD1
v_call: TRBV7-9
j_call: TRBJ1-4
cdr3_aa: CASETGSANEKLFF
cdr3_nt: TGTGCCAGCGAGACAGGGAGTGCTAATGAAAAACTGTTTTTT

clone_size: few
d_call: TRBD2
v_call: TRBV7-6
j_call: TRBJ2-3
cdr3_aa: CASSLGVSLAGVRDTQYF
cdr3_nt: TGTGCCAGCAGCTTAGGTGTCTCGCTAGCGGGAGTCAGAGATACGCAGTATTTT

clone_size: few
d_call: NA
v_call: TRBV20-1
j_call: TRBJ1-1
cdr3_aa: CSAEDGQSGTEAFF
cdr3_nt: TGCAGTGCTGAAGATGGACAGAGCGGGACTGAAGCTTTCTTT

clone_size: few
d_call: NA
v_call: TRBV4-1
j_call: TRBJ1-4
cdr3_aa: CASSQEGGLFF
cdr3_nt: TGCGCCAGCAGCCAAGAGGGTGGACTGTTTTTT

clone_size: NA
d_call: TRBD2
v_call: TRBV6-1
j_call: TRBJ2-1
cdr3_aa: CASSLTTSGGNEQFF
cdr3_nt: TGTGCCAGCAGTCTGACGACTAGCGGGGGAAATGAGCAGTTCTTC

clone_size: many
d_call: TRBD2
v_call: TRBV28
j_call: TRBJ2-1
cdr3_aa: CASSLLEPGGPYNEQFF
cdr3_nt: TGTGCCAGCAGTTTACTTGAACCGGGGGGACCCTACAATGAGCAGTTCTTC

clone_size: few
d_call: NA
v_call: TRBV5-1
j_call: TRBJ1-4
cdr3_aa: CASSLATGSNEKLFF
cdr3_nt: TGCGCCAGCAGCCTGGCCACAGGGAGCAATGAAAAACTGTTTTTT

clone_size: many
d_call: NA
v_call: TRBV29-1
j_call: TRBJ2-3
cdr3_aa: CSVSGGQDGPTDTQYF
cdr3_nt: TGCAGCGTAAGTGGGGGACAAGACGGACCAACAGATACGCAGTATTTT

clone_size: NA
d_call: TRBD2
v_call: TRBV20-1
j_call: TRBJ2-1
cdr3_aa: CSARESGRDYNEQFF
cdr3_nt: TGCAGTGCTAGAGAGAGCGGGAGAGATTACAATGAGCAGTTCTTC

clone_size: NA
d_call: NA
v_call: TRBV29-1
j_call: TRBJ2-7
cdr3_aa: CSVEATSSYEQYF
cdr3_nt: TGCAGCGTTGAAGCAACGAGCTCCTACGAGCAGTACTTC